These T cell receptor beta chains were read from a single sample in a study of T cell responses to AZD1222 COVID-19 vaccine. Clones were read by immunoSEQ multiplex PCR, and TCRdb kept only the in-frame ones, dropping some. The sample has tens of thousands of clones, more than 75% seen once. The sequencing here drew on peripheral blood, taken on day 0 of AZD1222 vaccination. The receptors come from an adult in good health. Both conserved end residues are part of each CDR3. A D gene is named only where the DNA matches it firmly. A row's size may be missing; if present it is once, few, many or a size class.

>.|.|TRBV6-5|TRBJ1-3|12
CASSPGGNTIYF
TGTGCCAGCAGCCCCGGTGGAAACACCATATATTTT
>.|.|TRBV7-9|TRBJ1-5|13
CASSLDSNQPQHF
TGTGCCAGCAGCTTGGACTCTAATCAGCCCCAGCATTTT
>.|.|TRBV4-1|TRBJ1-3|15
CASSQAGLTGNTIYF
TGCGCCAGCAGCCAAGCTGGGCTTACCGGAAACACCATATATTTT
>once|.|TRBV7-2|TRBJ1-4|16
CASSLVRSGGGEKLFF
TGTGCCAGCAGCTTAGTGAGATCGGGGGGCGGTGAAAAACTGTTTTTT
>.|TRBD1|TRBV4-2|TRBJ1-4|15
CASSQPGTGFEKLFF
TGTGCCAGCAGCCAACCCGGGACAGGGTTTGAAAAACTGTTTTTT
>.|.|TRBV5-1|TRBJ1-1|14
CASTSNWRNTEAFF
TGCGCCAGCACCTCTAATTGGAGGAACACTGAAGCTTTCTTT
>.|.|TRBV18|TRBJ1-6|14
CASSTTERNSPLHF
TGTGCCAGCTCAACGACTGAACGGAATTCACCCCTCCACTTT
>.|TRBD2|TRBV28|TRBJ2-5|17
CASSLLTSGGSGETQYF
TGTGCCAGCAGTCTTCTGACTAGCGGGGGGTCGGGGGAGACCCAGTACTTC
>once|.|TRBV12-3/TRBV12-4|TRBJ1-1|13
CASSFIRNTEAFF
TGTGCCAGCAGTTTTATCAGAAACACTGAAGCTTTCTTT
>.|TRBD1|TRBV28|TRBJ1-5|14
CASSQGGSNQPQHF
TGTGCCAGCAGTCAGGGGGGTAGCAATCAGCCCCAGCATTTT
>.|TRBD1|TRBV10-3|TRBJ1-1|13
CAITGGMNTEAFF
TGTGCCATTACAGGGGGCATGAACACTGAAGCTTTCTTT
>few|.|TRBV5-4|TRBJ1-2|12
CASSFVLSGYTF
TGTGCCAGCAGCTTCGTCCTTTCTGGCTACACCTTC
>few|.|TRBV6-6|TRBJ1-4|15
CASSSGREGNEKLFF
TGTGCCAGCAGCTCGGGGAGGGAAGGTAATGAAAAACTGTTTTTT
>.|.|TRBV28|TRBJ2-7|13
CASTLVTGLEQYF
TGTGCCAGCACCCTCGTGACGGGTCTCGAGCAGTACTTC
>.|.|TRBV28|TRBJ1-1|15
CASLLRTTQGFEAFF
TGTGCCAGCTTATTAAGAACGACACAGGGATTTGAAGCTTTCTTT
>.|.|TRBV7-9|TRBJ1-5|14
CASSLGKSNQPQHF
TGTGCCAGCAGCTTAGGGAAAAGCAATCAGCCCCAGCATTTT
>.|TRBD2|TRBV3-1/TRBV3-2|TRBJ2-3|16
CASSQGAGGPADTQYF
TGTGCCAGCAGCCAAGGAGCGGGGGGGCCGGCAGATACGCAGTATTTT
>.|TRBD1|TRBV4-2|TRBJ2-1|15
CASSPVGQGVNEQFF
TGTGCCAGCAGCCCGGTGGGACAGGGGGTCAATGAGCAGTTCTTC
>few|.|TRBV2|TRBJ1-3|14
CASSDSGAGNTIYF
TGTGCCAGCAGTGACTCAGGGGCTGGAAACACCATATATTTT
>.|.|TRBV18|TRBJ1-1|15
CASSLNTDRNTEAFF
TGTGCCAGCTCACTTAATACGGACAGGAACACTGAAGCTTTCTTT
>medium-sized|.|TRBV10-3|TRBJ1-2|13
CAISDGPGDGYTF
TGTGCCATCAGTGACGGGCCCGGGGATGGCTACACCTTC
>.|TRBD1|TRBV5-4|TRBJ2-1|14
CASSYGTGVYEQFF
TGTGCCAGCAGCTACGGGACAGGGGTTTATGAGCAGTTCTTC
>.|.|TRBV19|TRBJ1-1|15
CASSIGRVGNTEAFF
TGTGCCAGTAGTATCGGACGGGTCGGGAACACTGAAGCTTTCTTT
>.|.|TRBV5-1|TRBJ1-1|15
CASTVQGAKNTEAFF
TGCGCCAGTACAGTACAGGGCGCGAAGAACACTGAAGCTTTCTTT
>.|.|TRBV3-1/TRBV3-2|TRBJ2-1|15
CASSLSGRPFNEQFF
TGTGCCAGCAGCCTCAGCGGGCGTCCTTTCAATGAGCAGTTCTTC
>.|.|TRBV6-5|TRBJ1-1|14
CASSDSGRGQRAFF
TGTGCCAGCAGTGACTCAGGGCGCGGACAGCGGGCTTTCTTT
>.|.|TRBV18|TRBJ2-6|15
CASSKTLSGANVLTF
TGTGCCAGCTCAAAAACACTCTCTGGGGCCAACGTCCTGACTTTC
>.|.|TRBV4-1|TRBJ1-5|16
CASSQDRSGANQPQHF
TGCGCCAGCAGCCAAGATCGCTCAGGCGCCAATCAGCCCCAGCATTTT
>.|.|TRBV11-2|TRBJ2-3|16
CASSHGLLEVTDTQYF
TGTGCCAGCAGCCATGGACTTCTTGAGGTCACAGATACGCAGTATTTT
>.|TRBD1|TRBV19|TRBJ1-5|15
CASSPGTGGVQPQHF
TGTGCCAGTAGTCCTGGGACAGGAGGAGTTCAGCCCCAGCATTTT
>.|TRBD1|TRBV15|TRBJ1-4|13
CATSSDRGQGLFF
TGTGCCACCAGCAGTGACAGGGGGCAAGGGCTGTTTTTT
>once|TRBD2|TRBV3-1/TRBV3-2|TRBJ2-7|16
CASSQGFGAGDYEQYF
TGTGCCAGCAGCCAAGGATTCGGAGCGGGGGACTACGAGCAGTACTTC
>.|.|TRBV6-4|TRBJ1-2|16
CASSERPFSNNYGYTF
TGTGCCAGCAGCGAAAGGCCCTTCTCCAACAACTATGGCTACACCTTC
>once|.|TRBV28|TRBJ1-5|12
CASSPVGQPQHF
TGTGCCAGCAGTCCGGTTGGTCAGCCCCAGCATTTT
>.|TRBD1|TRBV7-2|TRBJ2-1|19
CASRPKQGAVASSYNEQFF
TGTGCCAGCAGGCCGAAACAGGGGGCGGTAGCCAGCTCCTACAATGAGCAGTTCTTC
>.|.|TRBV19|TRBJ1-2|16
CASTGRVRGSIGGYTF
TGTGCCAGTACCGGGAGGGTGAGGGGTTCGATCGGTGGCTACACCTTC
>.|.|TRBV5-8|TRBJ2-2|13
CASGGANTGELFF
TGTGCCAGCGGGGGGGCCAACACCGGGGAGCTGTTTTTT
>.|.|TRBV6-5|TRBJ1-1|15
CASRPTGGASTEAFF
TGTGCCAGCAGGCCGACAGGAGGTGCTAGTACTGAAGCTTTCTTT
>.|.|TRBV28|TRBJ1-6|17
CASSLRASGGYESPLHF
TGTGCCAGCAGTTTAAGGGCCAGCGGGGGGTACGAATCACCCCTCCACTTT
>once|TRBD1|TRBV23-1|TRBJ1-1|15
CASSQRDRENTEAFF
TGCGCCAGCAGTCAACGGGACAGGGAAAACACTGAAGCTTTCTTT
>.|.|TRBV2|TRBJ1-1|15
CASSGLTAMNTEAFF
TGTGCCAGCAGTGGATTGACAGCTATGAACACTGAAGCTTTCTTT
>.|.|TRBV3-1/TRBV3-2|TRBJ2-7|14
CASSQGGGRYEQYF
TGTGCCAGCAGCCAAGGCGGGGGCCGGTACGAGCAGTACTTC
>.|.|TRBV7-8|TRBJ1-5|18
CASSFGTQSPYSNQPQHF
TGTGCCAGCAGCTTCGGGACACAATCGCCTTATAGCAATCAGCCCCAGCATTTT
>.|.|TRBV6-5|TRBJ1-4|14
CANPPGATNEKLFF
TGTGCCAACCCCCCCGGAGCAACTAATGAAAAACTGTTTTTT
>.|.|TRBV6-5|TRBJ2-2|15
CASSYSSENTGELFF
TGTGCCAGCAGTTACTCGTCAGAAAACACCGGGGAGCTGTTTTTT
>.|.|TRBV5-1|TRBJ2-2|16
CASSADPVVASGELFF
TGCGCCAGCAGCGCGGACCCCGTCGTAGCGTCCGGGGAGCTGTTTTTT
>.|.|TRBV2|TRBJ2-1|12
CASRAGVNEQFF
TGTGCCAGCAGGGCCGGCGTCAATGAGCAGTTCTTC
>.|.|TRBV3-1/TRBV3-2|TRBJ1-6|13
CASSRGETVPLHF
TGTGCCAGCAGCCGCGGGGAGACGGTGCCCCTCCACTTT
>.|.|TRBV30|TRBJ2-7|12
CAWSAGAYEQYF
TGTGCCTGGAGTGCCGGGGCCTACGAGCAGTACTTC
>.|TRBD1|TRBV4-1|TRBJ1-1|17
CASSQAGTGAGYTEAFF
TGCGCCAGCAGCCAAGCTGGGACAGGGGCCGGTTACACTGAAGCTTTCTTT
>.|.|TRBV14|TRBJ2-1|19
CASSQDGPTRLVISNEQFF
TGTGCCAGCAGCCAAGATGGCCCCACAAGACTAGTCATTAGCAATGAGCAGTTCTTC
>.|TRBD1|TRBV4-2|TRBJ1-4|16
CASSPNRGEANEKLFF
TGTGCCAGCAGCCCTAACAGGGGCGAGGCTAATGAAAAACTGTTTTTT
>.|.|TRBV2|TRBJ2-7|14
CASTQDSTIYEQYF
TGTGCCAGCACCCAGGACAGCACTATCTACGAGCAGTACTTC
>.|.|TRBV6-6|TRBJ2-7|14
CASSATSNSYEQYF
TGTGCCAGCAGTGCAACGAGCAACTCCTACGAGCAGTACTTC